Following are 32 T cell receptor beta chains from one sample sequenced in a study of T cells in localized non-small cell lung cancer. TCRdb's copy holds only in-frame clones and misses some; the assay was immunoSEQ multiplex PCR. The sample has about 53,000 clones, approximately 83% seen once. This sample comprised peripheral blood mononuclear cells, obtained before any cancer treatment. The receptors derive from a man aged 40 to 70 with stage III lung adenocarcinoma.

This clone was detected once. The chain couples TRBV4-2 to TRBJ1-1; a weak D match, TRBD1 (5 bases). The CDR3 is made up of 17 amino acids. Germline V lookup: CDR1 LGHNA, CDR2 YNFKEQ. V dropped 4 bases and J dropped 0 bases, with 18 bases sitting between them. In DNA, the CDR3 is TGTGCCAGCAGCCGAGATGGGGACTCTTTTATGAACACTGAAGCTTTCTTT. Amino acid sequence: CASSRDGDSFMNTEAFF.

This clone was seen a few times. The chain has TRBV14 and TRBJ1-2; no clear D gene. The germline CDR1 and CDR2 sequences are SGHDN and FVKESK. Trimming removed 2 bases from V and 4 bases from J, with 8 bases in between. The CDR3 length is 13 residues. CDR3 DNA: TGTGCCAGCAGCCAACAGGAAACCTATGGCTACACCTTC. Amino acid sequence: CASSQQETYGYTF.

V gene TRBV9 combines with J gene TRBJ2-2; D remains unclear. Germline V gene sequence: CDR1 SGDLS, CDR2 YYNGEE. V was clipped by 3 bases and J by 6 bases, with 18 bases between them. CDR3 length equals 16 residues. CDR3 bases: TGTGCCAGCAGCGCCCTGGCAGGAGAGCACCCCGGGGAGCTGTTTTTT. Its translation: CASSALAGEHPGELFF.

The rearrangement links TRBV7-2 to TRBJ2-7, with D possibly TRBD2 on 6 matching bases. Trimming shortened V by 2 bases and J by 2 bases, and 13 bases separated the two germline ends. This CDR3 is 15 amino acids long. Germline V gives CDR1 SGHTA, CDR2 FQGNSA. The CDR3 DNA reads TGTGCCAGCAGCTTACGGGATAGCGGTGCCTACGAGCAGTACTTC. Translation: CASSLRDSGAYEQYF.

Only one count was recorded for this clone. The gene calls are TRBV11-2 and TRBJ2-5, with D tentatively TRBD1 (6 bases). V shed 3 bases and J shed 2 bases, with 7 bases lying between them. The length of the CDR3 is 13 residues. Looked up from germline, CDR1 is SGHAT and CDR2 is FQNNGV. CDR3 in amino acids: CASSFRGQETQYF. In DNA form, the CDR3 reads TGTGCCAGCAGCTTTAGGGGGCAAGAGACCCAGTACTTC. Looking up the rest from reference TRBV11-2 and TRBJ2-5 gives the full variable domain: EAGVAQSPRYKIIEKRQSVAFWCNPISGHATLYWYQQILGQGPKLLIQFQNNGVVDDSQLPKDRFSAERLKGVDSTLKIQPAKLEDSAVYLCASSFRGQETQYFGPGTRLLVL.

The chain carries TRBV10-3 and TRBJ2-1, with TRBD2 matching over 11 bases. Trimming removed 6 bases from V and 6 bases from J; junction bases left unmatched: 10. The CDR3 has 16 amino acids. Germline-derived CDR1 and CDR2 are ENHRY and SYGVKD. The CDR3 DNA is TGTGCCATCAGCGGGACTAGCGGTTCAACGGCCAATGAGCAGTTCTTC. Protein: CAISGTSGSTANEQFF.

The J gene is TRBJ1-1, the V gene TRBV9; tentative D call: TRBD1 (6 bases). The germline V gene has CDR1 SGDLS and CDR2 YYNGEE. CDR3 length: 15 residues. The V and J ends lost 0 bases and 2 bases respectively, with 11 bases between them. The CDR3 region is CASSVGGQPNTEAFF. The CDR3 DNA reads as TGTGCCAGCAGCGTAGGAGGACAGCCAAACACTGAAGCTTTCTTT.

The sample holds a few counts of this clone. The V call is TRBV25-1, the J call TRBJ2-3; tentatively, D is TRBD1 (5 bases). Germline values: CDR1 MGHDK, CDR2 SYGVNS. The CDR3 covers 14 residues. V dropped 4 bases and J dropped 2 bases, with 10 bases sitting between them. The CDR3 loop reads CASSATGFTDTQYF. CDR3 DNA: TGTGCCAGCAGTGCAACAGGATTCACAGATACGCAGTATTTT.

V gene TRBV7-9 combines with J gene TRBJ2-4; possible D gene TRBD2, 6 bases. V dropped 3 bases and J dropped 2 bases, with 14 bases sitting between them. The germline V gene encodes CDR1 SEHNR and CDR2 FQNEAQ (reference sequence). CDR3 size: 16 residues. As DNA, the CDR3 is TGTGCCAGCAGCTTCAGTTTAGGAGGGACCAAAAACATTCAGTACTTC. Translated: CASSFSLGGTKNIQYF.

The V and J genes are TRBV2 and TRBJ1-5; D possibly corresponds to TRBD1 (6 bases). CDR3 size: 16 residues. The germline V gene has CDR1 SNHLY and CDR2 FYNNEI. V lost 4 bases, J lost 0 bases, and 13 bases lay in between. DNA of the CDR3: TGTGCCAGCAGTGTATGGGGGGCGAATAGCAATCAGCCCCAGCATTTT. As protein: CASSVWGANSNQPQHF.

The rearrangement links TRBV2 to TRBJ1-2, with D unclear. CDR3 length: 11 residues. Looked up from germline, CDR1 is SNHLY and CDR2 is FYNNEI. Trimming pared 5 bases from V and 5 bases from J, leaving 6 bases between. As DNA, the CDR3 is TGTGCCAGCAGTTTTGAGTATGGCTACACCTTC. It is translated as CASSFEYGYTF. Supplemented by reference TRBV2 and TRBJ1-2, the full variable domain reads EPEVTQTPSHQVTQMGQEVILRCVPISNHLYFYWYRQILGQKVEFLVSFYNNEISEKSEIFDDQFSVERPDGSNFTLKIRSTKLEDSAMYFCASSFEYGYTFGSGTRLTVV.

The sample holds one count of this clone. The V and J genes are TRBV5-4 and TRBJ2-7, with 7 bases that match TRBD1. Germline CDR1 is SGHNT and CDR2 is YYREEE (reference sequence). The CDR3 totals 14 residues. Trimming at V came to 5 bases and at J to 6 bases, leaving 11 bases not matched to a gene. The CDR3 DNA follows: TGTGCCAGCAGTCAAGACAGGGCCCTAGGCGAGCAGTACTTC. Translating it yields CASSQDRALGEQYF. Full variable domain (outside the CDR3, taken from reference TRBV5-4 and TRBJ2-7): ETGVTQSPTHLIKTRGQQVTLRCSSQSGHNTVSWYQQALGQGPQFIFQYYREEENGRGNFPPRFSGLQFPNYSSELNVNALELDDSALYLCASSQDRALGEQYFGPGTRLTVT.

The gene calls are TRBV18 and TRBJ2-3; D uncertain. V was cut by 3 bases and J by 0 bases, with 10 bases left in between. This CDR3 spans 15 amino acids. Germline assignment: CDR1 KGHSH and CDR2 LQKENI. CDR3 bases: TGTGCCAGCTCACCTGCCGGAACTAGCACAGATACGCAGTATTTT. It is translated as CASSPAGTSTDTQYF.

The gene calls are TRBV6-1 and TRBJ2-1; 10 positions agree with TRBD2. Germline CDR1 MNHNS, CDR2 SASEGT. V dropped 2 bases and J dropped 3; count of bases not matched to a gene: 4. There are 16 residues in the CDR3. DNA for the CDR3: TGTGCCAGCAGTGAACTACTAGCGGGGAACTACAATGAGCAGTTCTTC. Encoded protein: CASSELLAGNYNEQFF.

The chain employs TRBV9 and TRBJ1-1, with D hard to call. The germline CDR1 and CDR2 sequences are SGDLS and YYNGEE. There are 12 residues in the CDR3. V gave up 5 bases and J gave up 7 bases, with 12 bases separating them. The CDR3 DNA reads as TGTGCCAGCAGGAGAGATGAGGATGAAGCTTTCTTT. Its protein product is CASRRDEDEAFF.

The CDR3 region has the DNA TGCGCCAGCAGCCCGGATCTAGCGGGGGGTCCCACCGGGGAGCTGTTTTTT. Translating gives CASSPDLAGGPTGELFF. The V and J genes are TRBV4-3 and TRBJ2-2; 11 bases map to TRBD2. V lost 4 bases and J lost 4; bases outside the gene matches: 8. The CDR3 covers 17 residues. Germline assignment: CDR1 LGHNA and CDR2 YSLEER.

In this sample, this clone turned up a few times. The chain carries TRBV2 and TRBJ2-3; D may correspond to TRBD1 or TRBD2 (5 bases each). The length of the CDR3 is 12 residues. Trimming took off 8 bases at V and 5 bases at J, with 11 bases between the two ends. The germline gives CDR1 SNHLY, CDR2 FYNNEI. CDR3 sequence: CASGHGGDTQYF. The DNA for the CDR3 is TGTGCCAGCGGACATGGGGGAGATACGCAGTATTTT.

DNA of the CDR3: TGTGCCAGCAGTTTTGGGGGGCCTATGACAGACGAAGCTTTCTTT. Translated, it gives CASSFGGPMTDEAFF. The V call is TRBV28, the J call TRBJ1-1, with D perhaps matching TRBD1 (6 bases). Germline CDR1 MDHEN, CDR2 SYDVKM. V shed 3 bases and J shed 8 bases, with 19 bases lying between them. The CDR3 has 15 amino acids.

The chain recombines TRBV28 with TRBJ2-2, with TRBD2 identical over 11 bases. J gave up 3 bases and V 6 bases, and 9 bases lay outside the gene matches. Germline values: CDR1 MDHEN, CDR2 SYDVKM. The CDR3 sequence is 17 residues long. Here the CDR3 DNA reads TGTGCCAGCAGGACCACCGGGACTAGCGGACACACCGGGGAGCTGTTTTTT. Its protein product is CASRTTGTSGHTGELFF.

The chain joins TRBV30 to TRBJ2-7, with TRBD1 identical over 7 bases. CDR1 and CDR2 (germline): GTSNPN, SVGIG (reference sequence). The CDR3 contains 13 residues. V shed 8 bases and J 2 bases; nucleotides not matched to a gene: 9. CDR3 in DNA: TGTGCCCTCAAACGGGACAGACCCTACGAGCAGTACTTC. Its protein product is CALKRDRPYEQYF.

This rearrangement joins TRBV27 to TRBJ1-1, with D perhaps matching TRBD1 (5 bases). V was pared by 8 bases and J by 5 bases, with 9 bases between. This CDR3 is 11 amino acids long. Germline CDR1 reads MNHEY; CDR2 reads SMNVEV (reference sequence). CDR3 loop: CASSGGTEAFF. The CDR3 nucleotides read TGTGCCAGCTCTGGGGGGACTGAAGCTTTCTTT.

The CDR3 loop is CASSPWATGGSFSGANVLTF. CDR3 nucleotides: TGTGCCAGCTCACCCTGGGCGACAGGGGGCTCCTTCTCTGGGGCCAACGTCCTGACTTTC. The V and J genes are TRBV18 and TRBJ2-6, with 10 bases lining up with TRBD1. V trimming: 3 bases; J trimming: 0 bases; junction bases outside the gene matches: 11. The CDR3 is 20 amino acids. Germline-derived CDR1 and CDR2 are KGHSH and LQKENI.

The chain employs TRBV4-1 and TRBJ2-7, with 8 bases aligning to TRBD2. CDR1 is MGHRA and CDR2 is YSYEKL in the germline V gene. The ends lost 0 bases at V and 2 bases at J; junction bases unmatched: 15. The CDR3 extends over 19 amino acids. CDR3 in DNA: TGCGCCAGCAGCCAAGAGCAATGGGCGTCCGGGACTAGAGCCTACGAGCAGTACTTC. This codes for CASSQEQWASGTRAYEQYF.

The gene calls are TRBV5-6 and TRBJ1-1; D ambiguous. Per the germline V gene, CDR1 is SGHDT and CDR2 is YYEEEE. This CDR3 contains 14 residues. Trimming stripped 5 bases from V and 5 bases from J, with 16 bases between. CDR3 amino acids: CASRESGAGTEAFF. The CDR3 coding sequence is TGTGCCAGCAGGGAGTCCGGAGCGGGAACTGAAGCTTTCTTT.

This clone was detected a few times. The chain employs TRBV5-6 and TRBJ2-3; D unresolved. The CDR3 is made up of 12 amino acids. Germline lookup yields CDR1 SGHDT and CDR2 YYEEEE. Between the trimmed V and J ends, which lost 2 bases and 6 bases, there was a span of 7 bases. This chain's CDR3 is CASSFTADTQYF. CDR3 in DNA: TGTGCCAGCAGCTTTACGGCGGATACGCAGTATTTT.

The sample holds one count of this clone. The chain's CDR3 is CASSLGGGQGLEETQYF. CDR3 sequence (DNA): TGCGCCAGCAGCCTTGGAGGCGGACAGGGATTAGAGGAGACCCAGTACTTC. J is TRBJ2-5 and V is TRBV4-1; 8 positions match TRBD1. Per germline, CDR1 MGHRA and CDR2 YSYEKL. The junction had 15 bases not matched to a gene; V was cut back by 4 bases and J by 5 bases. The CDR3 extends over 17 amino acids.

The rearrangement links TRBV2 to TRBJ2-2, with 8 bases fitting TRBD2. Trimming removed 1 base from V and 8 bases from J; junction bases left unmatched: 9. Looked up from germline, CDR1 is SNHLY and CDR2 is FYNNEI. CDR3 size: 16 residues. The CDR3 region has the DNA TGTGCCAGCAGTGAAGACGGGCCCAGCGGGGGTGGGGAGCTGTTTTTT. This sequence encodes CASSEDGPSGGGELFF.

The chain couples TRBV7-2 to TRBJ2-3, with 9 bases aligning to TRBD2. The CDR3 is 15 amino acids. Trimming took 3 bases from V and 3 from J; bases not matched to a gene: 4. Per germline, CDR1 SGHTA and CDR2 FQGNSA. Here the CDR3 DNA reads TGTGCCAGCAGCTTTCAAGCGGGGGGAACAGATACGCAGTATTTT. This translates into CASSFQAGGTDTQYF.

This chain's CDR3 is CATTDRGLHDTQYF. CDR3 nucleotides: TGTGCCACCACGGACAGGGGGCTTCACGATACGCAGTATTTT. This chain uses TRBV19 with TRBJ2-3; 11 positions match TRBD1. Germline CDR1 LNHDA, CDR2 SQIVND (reference sequence). CDR3 length: 14 residues. Unmatched junction bases numbered 9, after V lost 10 bases and J lost 6 bases.

V is TRBV18 and J is TRBJ1-5, with no clear D. Trimming pared 2 bases from V and 5 bases from J, leaving 10 bases between. From germline, CDR1 is KGHSH and CDR2 LQKENI. This CDR3 is built from 14 residues. CDR3: CASSPGRDHQPQHF. CDR3 bases: TGTGCCAGCTCACCAGGCCGTGACCATCAGCCCCAGCATTTT.

The chain links TRBV5-1 to TRBJ2-5, with D uncertain. The CDR3 is made up of 14 amino acids. V lost 0 bases and J lost 1, with 7 bases in between. The germline V gene has CDR1 SGHRS and CDR2 YFSETQ. CDR3 DNA: TGCGCCAGCAGCTTGGTCCCCACCCAAGAGACCCAGTACTTC. Residues: CASSLVPTQETQYF.

The chain recombines TRBV19 with TRBJ1-1; the D gene is possibly TRBD1 (5 bases). The CDR3 sequence is 14 residues long. Trimming pared 5 bases from V and 4 bases from J, leaving 14 bases between. The germline gives CDR1 LNHDA, CDR2 SQIVND (reference sequence). As DNA, the CDR3 is TGTGCCAGTAGTCAAGGGGTGTGGGTCACTGAAGCTTTCTTT. This sequence encodes CASSQGVWVTEAFF.